The next 18 T cell receptor beta chains were all read from a single sample in a study of OX40 agonist ivuxolimab in advanced cancers. Sequencing used immunoSEQ multiplex PCR; TCRdb keeps in-frame clones, though not all of them. The repertoire includes around 70,000 clones, 81% of them detected once, and approximately 5% sits in the top ten. The material sequenced was CD4+ or CD8+ T cells sorted from blood, taken in a trial of the OX40 agonist ivuxolimab. The source of these receptors is an adult with an advanced solid tumor such as melanoma, head and neck, liver or kidney cancer.

J is TRBJ1-3 and V is TRBV25-1; D remains unclear. Germline-derived CDR1 and CDR2 are MGHDK and SYGVNS. This CDR3 spans 14 amino acids. Trimming left V 2 bases short and J 1 base short, with 6 bases between. CDR3 nucleotide sequence: TGTGCCAGCAGTGAAACGACTTCTGGAAACACCATATATTTT. This encodes CASSETTSGNTIYF.

This rearrangement joins TRBV7-2 to TRBJ2-5; perhaps TRBD1 as D (5 bases). Germline lookup yields CDR1 SGHTA and CDR2 FQGNSA. V was pared by 4 bases and J by 1 base, with 13 bases between. The CDR3 consists of 15 residues. The CDR3 region has the DNA TGTGCCAGCAGCTATCAGGGCTCACCCCAAGAGACCCAGTACTTC. Amino acids: CASSYQGSPQETQYF.

This chain joins TRBV10-3 and TRBJ1-2, with TRBD1 matching 7 bases. Per germline, CDR1 ENHRY and CDR2 SYGVKD. With 3 bases clipped from V and 4 bases from J, the junction kept 5 bases outside the gene matches. CDR3 length: 14 residues. The chain's CDR3 is CAISEGQGGYGYTF. In DNA, the CDR3 is TGTGCCATCAGTGAAGGGCAGGGGGGCTATGGCTACACCTTC.

The chain uses TRBV7-2 and TRBJ1-3, with TRBD1 identical over 8 bases. V was clipped by 4 bases and J by 2 bases; unmatched bases: 4. CDR1 SGHTA and CDR2 FQGNSA come from the germline V gene. The CDR3 covers 15 residues. In DNA form, the CDR3 reads TGTGCCAGCAGCTCGACAGGGGAGGCTGGAAACACCATATATTTT. It is translated as CASSSTGEAGNTIYF.

V is TRBV4-1 and J is TRBJ1-1; no definite D call. The ends were cut back, 0 bases at V and 0 bases at J, with 11 bases in the middle. Germline values: CDR1 MGHRA, CDR2 YSYEKL. This CDR3 contains 16 residues. For the CDR3, the DNA is TGCGCCAGCAGCCAAGATCCAGGAATCATGAACACTGAAGCTTTCTTT. The encoded protein is CASSQDPGIMNTEAFF.

This clone turned up a few times. The junction and the germline gene differ at one end; a read error may be behind it. The CDR3 region has the DNA TGTGCCAGCAGTGCGTCCAGGAACGCTGAAGCTTTCTTT. It is translated as CASSASRNAEAFF. This chain joins TRBV6-1 and TRBJ1-1; D ambiguous. The length of the CDR3 is 13 residues. Germline CDR1 MNHNS, CDR2 SASEGT.

The genes are TRBV19 and TRBJ1-5; D is undetermined. Trimming removed 5 bases at V and 4 bases at J, with 18 bases between. This CDR3 is built from 16 residues. Germline V lookup: CDR1 LNHDA, CDR2 SQIVND (reference sequence). CDR3 in DNA: TGTGCCAGTAGTCCTATAGGGTGGGTGGGGAATCAGCCCCAGCATTTT. Translation gives CASSPIGWVGNQPQHF.

This chain uses TRBV28 with TRBJ1-2; the D gene is possibly TRBD1 (5 bases). The V end was cut by 3 bases, the J end by 2 bases, with 13 bases between. Germline CDR1 and CDR2: MDHEN and SYDVKM. This CDR3 is 15 amino acids long. CDR3 in DNA: TGTGCCAGCAGTTTGGGGCAGGTCGGAAACTATGGCTACACCTTC. Translating gives CASSLGQVGNYGYTF.

This chain connects TRBV30 to TRBJ1-1, with 7 bases fitting TRBD1. The CDR3 totals 16 residues. Germline loops: CDR1 GTSNPN, CDR2 SVGIG (reference sequence). V trimming: 4 bases; J trimming: 6 bases; junction bases outside the gene matches: 17. CDR3: CAWNTRTQGFGAEAFF. CDR3 DNA sequence: TGTGCCTGGAATACCCGTACACAGGGGTTTGGCGCTGAAGCTTTCTTT.

J is TRBJ1-1 and V is TRBV2; 8 nucleotides line up with TRBD1. V shed 2 bases, J shed 1 base, and the junction held 3 bases outside the gene matches. This CDR3 contains 15 residues. The germline gives CDR1 SNHLY, CDR2 FYNNEI. CDR3 amino acids: CASSERGQGNTEAFF. The CDR3 nucleotides are TGTGCCAGCAGTGAACGTGGACAGGGGAACACTGAAGCTTTCTTT.

This clone was detected once. CDR3 sequence (DNA): TGTGCCAGCTCAAACCCGGGACAGGGGGACGCAGATACGCAGTATTTT. Encoded protein: CASSNPGQGDADTQYF. The chain is built from TRBV18 and TRBJ2-3; 11 bases fit TRBD1. This CDR3 is 16 amino acids long. Per the germline V gene, CDR1 is KGHSH and CDR2 is LQKENI. J lost 4 bases, V lost 5 bases, and 8 bases had no gene match.

The gene calls are TRBV4-3 and TRBJ2-1; D not resolved. Trimming shortened V by 2 bases and J by 0 bases, and 23 bases separated the two germline ends. The germline CDR1 and CDR2 sequences are LGHNA and YSLEER. This CDR3 is 20 amino acids long. This CDR3 reads CASSQWIVTRSQSSYNEQFF. In nucleotides, the CDR3 is TGCGCCAGCAGCCAATGGATAGTCACCCGGTCCCAAAGCTCCTACAATGAGCAGTTCTTC.

The chain employs TRBV14 and TRBJ2-5; 11 bases map to TRBD2. The CDR3 loop spans 15 amino acids. The V gene's germline CDR1 is SGHDN and CDR2 FVKESK. V lost 3 bases and J lost 2; bases outside the gene matches: 2. CDR3 sequence reads: CASSQTSGAQETQYF. The CDR3 nucleotides read TGTGCCAGCAGCCAGACTAGCGGGGCACAAGAGACCCAGTACTTC. The whole variable domain, remainder taken from reference TRBV14 and TRBJ2-5, is EAGVTQFPSHSVIEKGQTVTLRCDPISGHDNLYWYRRVMGKEIKFLLHFVKESKQDESGMPNNRFLAERTGGTYSTLKVQPAELEDSGVYFCASSQTSGAQETQYFGPGTRLLVL.

This clone was found a few times. The chain is built from TRBV4-1 and TRBJ2-1, with D unclear. With 3 bases removed from V and 0 bases from J, the gap between germline ends came to 12 bases. This CDR3 is 16 amino acids long. Looked up from germline, CDR1 is MGHRA and CDR2 is YSYEKL. The CDR3 DNA reads TGCGCCAGCAGCCAGCCCACATCCCGCTCCTACAATGAGCAGTTCTTC. Protein product: CASSQPTSRSYNEQFF.

V gene TRBV7-9 combines with J gene TRBJ2-3; 16 positions agree with TRBD2. V trimming: 5 bases; J trimming: 1 base; junction bases outside the gene matches: 3. This CDR3 has 17 residues. From germline, CDR1 is SEHNR and CDR2 FQNEAQ (reference sequence). CDR3 bases: TGTGCCAGCAGCCCCGGGACTAGCGGGGGGGGCACAGATACGCAGTATTTT. This gives the protein CASSPGTSGGGTDTQYF. Supplemented by reference TRBV7-9 and TRBJ2-3, the full variable domain reads DTGVSQNPRHKITKRGQNVTFRCDPISEHNRLYWYRQTLGQGPEFLTYFQNEAQLEKSRLLSDRFSAERPKGSFSTLEIQRTEQGDSAMYLCASSPGTSGGGTDTQYFGPGTRLTVL.

The chain recombines TRBV7-3 with TRBJ2-6, with a weak D call TRBD1 (5 bases). V was pared by 0 bases and J by 0 bases, with 12 bases between. The germline CDR1 and CDR2 sequences are SGHTA and FQGTGA. This CDR3 region has 18 residues. This chain's CDR3 is CASSLTTTVYSGANVLTF. The CDR3 coding sequence is TGTGCCAGCAGCTTAACCACGACAGTGTACTCTGGGGCCAACGTCCTGACTTTC.

The chain recombines TRBV4-2 with TRBJ2-3; TRBD2 matches at 10 bases. Per germline, CDR1 LGHNA and CDR2 YNFKEQ. Trimming cost V 4 bases and J 1 base; bases outside gene matches: 20. CDR3 length equals 21 residues. The CDR3 sequence: CASSPRGVSGRSLLGTDTQYF. DNA for the CDR3: TGTGCCAGCAGCCCCCGGGGGGTTAGCGGGAGGTCCCTCTTAGGCACAGATACGCAGTATTTT.

This sequence joins TRBV6-5 and TRBJ1-5; possibly TRBD1 for D (6 bases). Looked up from germline, CDR1 is MNHEY and CDR2 is SVGAGI. V was pared by 2 bases and J by 3 bases, with 8 bases between. The CDR3 is 14 residues long. The chain's CDR3 is CASSYAGVNQPQHF. The DNA for the CDR3 is TGTGCCAGCAGTTACGCAGGGGTCAATCAGCCCCAGCATTTT.